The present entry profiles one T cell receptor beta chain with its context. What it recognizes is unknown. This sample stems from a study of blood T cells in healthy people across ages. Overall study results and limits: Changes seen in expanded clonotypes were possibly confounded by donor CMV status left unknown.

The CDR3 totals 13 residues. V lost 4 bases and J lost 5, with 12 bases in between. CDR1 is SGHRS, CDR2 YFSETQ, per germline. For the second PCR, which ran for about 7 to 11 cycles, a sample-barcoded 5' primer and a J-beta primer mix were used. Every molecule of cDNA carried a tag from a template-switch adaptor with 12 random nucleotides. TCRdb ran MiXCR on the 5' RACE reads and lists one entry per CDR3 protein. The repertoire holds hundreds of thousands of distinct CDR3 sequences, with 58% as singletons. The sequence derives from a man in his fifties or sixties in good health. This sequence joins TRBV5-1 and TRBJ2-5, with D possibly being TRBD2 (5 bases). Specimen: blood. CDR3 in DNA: TGCGCCAGCAGCGCGACTCGCGGGGAGACCCAGTACTTC. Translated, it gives CASSATRGETQYF.